The present T cell receptor beta chain was sequenced within a study of T cell changes during pregnancy in multiple sclerosis (dated by TCRdb to between 2019 and 2020). In terms of the full investigation: Changes in the T cell repertoire over the course of pregnancy were examined in this study in women with multiple sclerosis.

Note on this clone: No cognate antigen has been identified for it. No base quality values were provided; no much bigger clone lies one nucleotide off.

The library was built by means of the immunoSEQ multiplex PCR assay. TCRdb carries this immuneACCESS record with in-frame sequences only. Its versions omit some clonotypes, under half of them owing to an unresolved V gene in the studies checked, with the rest unexplained. Within this sample are about 100,000 clones, with more than 85% of them counted one time only. Around 3.5% of the sample lies in the top ten. V loses 4 bases at its end and J loses 5 bases; junction bases beyond the gene matches: 13. The germline V gene (reference sequence) sets CDR1 to SGHNT and CDR2 to YYREEE. From the cysteine through the phenylalanine, the CDR3 covers 16 amino acids. The DNA shown is the 48-base CDR3, in frame from base 1.

The V and J segments used are TRBV5-4 and TRBJ2-3, and 7 bases in between align with TRBD2. This TCR derives from a female donor with multiple sclerosis, enrolled in a pregnancy study. The input for sequencing was peripheral blood, taken after pregnancy. The CDR3 region reads CASSQPGTREGDTQYF. The nucleotides are TGTGCCAGCAGCCAACCCGGAACTAGGGAGGGAGATACGCAGTATTTT.